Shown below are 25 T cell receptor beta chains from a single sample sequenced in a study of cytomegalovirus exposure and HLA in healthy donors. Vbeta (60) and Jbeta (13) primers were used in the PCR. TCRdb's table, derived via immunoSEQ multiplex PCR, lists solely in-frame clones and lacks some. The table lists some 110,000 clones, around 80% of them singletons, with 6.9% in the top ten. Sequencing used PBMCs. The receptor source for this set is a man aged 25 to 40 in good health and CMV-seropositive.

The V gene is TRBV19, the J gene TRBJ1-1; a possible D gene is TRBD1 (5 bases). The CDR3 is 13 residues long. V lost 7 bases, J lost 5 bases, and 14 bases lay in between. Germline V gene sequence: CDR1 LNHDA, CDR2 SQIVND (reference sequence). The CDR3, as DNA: TGTGCCAGTACGGAGGGGATGGTGACTGAAGCTTTCTTT. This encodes CASTEGMVTEAFF.

The CDR3 spells CASSLADRGHEQYF. The CDR3 DNA follows: TGCGCCAGCAGCTTGGCCGACAGGGGCCACGAGCAGTACTTC. V is TRBV5-1 and J is TRBJ2-7; 8 bases fit TRBD1. V gave up 0 bases and J gave up 5 bases; unmatched junction bases: 4. The CDR3 is 14 amino acids. Per the germline V gene, CDR1 is SGHRS and CDR2 is YFSETQ.

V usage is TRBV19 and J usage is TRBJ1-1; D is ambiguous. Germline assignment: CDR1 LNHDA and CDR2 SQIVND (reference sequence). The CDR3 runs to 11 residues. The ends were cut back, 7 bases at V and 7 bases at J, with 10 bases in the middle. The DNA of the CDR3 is TGTGCCAGTAAAGCGATCCATGAAGCTTTCTTT. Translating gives CASKAIHEAFF.

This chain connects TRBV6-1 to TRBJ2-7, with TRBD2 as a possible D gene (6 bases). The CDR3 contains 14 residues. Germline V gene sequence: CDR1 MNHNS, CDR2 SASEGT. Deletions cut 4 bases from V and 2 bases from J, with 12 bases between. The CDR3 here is CASSVHGGAYEQYF. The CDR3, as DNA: TGTGCCAGCAGTGTTCACGGGGGAGCCTACGAGCAGTACTTC.

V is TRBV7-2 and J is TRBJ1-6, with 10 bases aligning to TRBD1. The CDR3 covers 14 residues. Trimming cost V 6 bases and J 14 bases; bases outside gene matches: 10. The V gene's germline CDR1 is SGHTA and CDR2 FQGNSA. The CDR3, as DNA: TGTGCCAGCAGACAGGGACAGGGGTACTCATCCCTCCACTTT. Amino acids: CASRQGQGYSSLHF.

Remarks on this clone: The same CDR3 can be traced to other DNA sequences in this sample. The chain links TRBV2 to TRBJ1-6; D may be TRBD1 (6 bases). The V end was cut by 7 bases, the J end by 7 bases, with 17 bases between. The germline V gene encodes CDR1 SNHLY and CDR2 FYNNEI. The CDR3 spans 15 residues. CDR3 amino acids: CASTPGVRVNSPLHF. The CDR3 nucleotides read TGTGCCAGCACCCCAGGGGTTAGAGTAAATTCACCCCTCCACTTT. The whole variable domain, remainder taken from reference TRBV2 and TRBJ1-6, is EPEVTQTPSHQVTQMGQEVILRCVPISNHLYFYWYRQILGQKVEFLVSFYNNEISEKSEIFDDQFSVERPDGSNFTLKIRSTKLEDSAMYFCASTPGVRVNSPLHFGNGTRLTVT.

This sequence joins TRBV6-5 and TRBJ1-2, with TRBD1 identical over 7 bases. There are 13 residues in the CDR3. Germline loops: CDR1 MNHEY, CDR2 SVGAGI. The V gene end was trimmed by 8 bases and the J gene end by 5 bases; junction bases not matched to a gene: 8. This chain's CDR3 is CASGPGTAYGYTF. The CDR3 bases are TGTGCCAGCGGACCCGGGACAGCATATGGCTACACCTTC.

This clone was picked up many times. Written as DNA, the CDR3 is TGTGCCAGCAAGCTAGCGGGGGGCTCCTACAATGAGCAGTTCTTC. Translating gives CASKLAGGSYNEQFF. V is TRBV7-9 and J is TRBJ2-1; 11 positions agree with TRBD2. CDR1 is SEHNR and CDR2 is FQNEAQ in the germline V gene (reference sequence). V lost 7 bases, J lost 0 bases, and 2 bases stayed unmatched. This CDR3 is 15 amino acids long.

CDR3 loop: CASSFRAGATYEQYF. As DNA, the CDR3 is TGTGCCAGCAGCTTTAGGGCGGGGGCGACCTACGAGCAGTACTTC. The chain carries TRBV11-3 and TRBJ2-7; D is possibly TRBD2 (7 bases). Per germline, CDR1 SGHNT and CDR2 YENEEA. The V end was cut by 3 bases, the J end by 2 bases, with 14 bases between. The CDR3 is made up of 15 amino acids.

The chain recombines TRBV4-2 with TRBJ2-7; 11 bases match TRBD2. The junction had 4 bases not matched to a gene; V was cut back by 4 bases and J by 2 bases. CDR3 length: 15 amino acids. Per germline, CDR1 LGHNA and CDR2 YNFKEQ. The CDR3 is CASSPGLAGTYEQYF. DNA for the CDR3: TGTGCCAGCAGCCCCGGACTAGCGGGCACCTACGAGCAGTACTTC.

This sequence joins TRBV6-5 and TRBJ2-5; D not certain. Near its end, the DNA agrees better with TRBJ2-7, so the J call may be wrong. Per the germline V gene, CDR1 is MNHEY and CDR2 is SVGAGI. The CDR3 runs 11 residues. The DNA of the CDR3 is TGTGCCAGCAGTTCGGTGGGCGAGCAGTACTTC. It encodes CASSSVGEQYF.

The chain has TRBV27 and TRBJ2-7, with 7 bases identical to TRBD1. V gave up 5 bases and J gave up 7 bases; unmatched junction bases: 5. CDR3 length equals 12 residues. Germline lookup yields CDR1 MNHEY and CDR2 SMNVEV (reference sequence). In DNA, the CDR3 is TGTGCCAGCAGTGACAGGGATACGGAGCAGTACTTC. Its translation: CASSDRDTEQYF.

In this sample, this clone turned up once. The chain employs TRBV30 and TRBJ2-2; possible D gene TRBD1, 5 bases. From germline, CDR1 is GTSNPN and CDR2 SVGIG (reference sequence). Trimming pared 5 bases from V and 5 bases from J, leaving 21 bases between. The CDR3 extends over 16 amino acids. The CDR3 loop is CAWGLSLGKGTGELFF. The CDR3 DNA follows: TGTGCCTGGGGCCTATCATTAGGGAAGGGGACCGGGGAGCTGTTTTTT.

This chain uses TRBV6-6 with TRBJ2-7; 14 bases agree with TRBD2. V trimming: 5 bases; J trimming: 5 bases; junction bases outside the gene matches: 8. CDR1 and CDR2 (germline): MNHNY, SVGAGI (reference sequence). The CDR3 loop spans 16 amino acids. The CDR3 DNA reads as TGTGCCAGCAGTCTCGGACTAGCGGGGGGTCTGAACGAGCAGTACTTC. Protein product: CASSLGLAGGLNEQYF.

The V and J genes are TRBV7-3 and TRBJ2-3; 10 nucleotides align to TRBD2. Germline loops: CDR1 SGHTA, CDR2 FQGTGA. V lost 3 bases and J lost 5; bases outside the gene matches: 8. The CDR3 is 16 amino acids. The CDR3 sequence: CASSLSAGGRRDTQYF. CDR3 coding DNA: TGTGCCAGCAGCTTGTCAGCGGGGGGGCGAAGAGATACGCAGTATTTT.

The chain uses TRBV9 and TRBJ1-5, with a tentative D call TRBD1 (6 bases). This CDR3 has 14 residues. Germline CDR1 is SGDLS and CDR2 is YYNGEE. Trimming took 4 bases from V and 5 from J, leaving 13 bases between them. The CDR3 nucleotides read TGTGCCAGCAGCCTACAGGGTGGTGATCAGCCCCAGCATTTT. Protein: CASSLQGGDQPQHF.

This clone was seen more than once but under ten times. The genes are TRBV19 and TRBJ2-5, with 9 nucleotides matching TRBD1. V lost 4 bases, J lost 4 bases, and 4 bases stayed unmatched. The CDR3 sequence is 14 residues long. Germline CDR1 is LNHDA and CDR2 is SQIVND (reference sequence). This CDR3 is CASSTRDRVETQYF. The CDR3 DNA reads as TGTGCCAGTAGTACCCGGGACAGGGTAGAGACCCAGTACTTC.

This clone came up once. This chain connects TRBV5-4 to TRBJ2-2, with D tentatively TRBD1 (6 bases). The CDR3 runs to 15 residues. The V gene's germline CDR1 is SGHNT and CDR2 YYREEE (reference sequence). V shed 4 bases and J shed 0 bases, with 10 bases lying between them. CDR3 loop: CASSTGTSNTGELFF. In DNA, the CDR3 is TGTGCCAGCAGCACCGGGACATCGAACACCGGGGAGCTGTTTTTT.

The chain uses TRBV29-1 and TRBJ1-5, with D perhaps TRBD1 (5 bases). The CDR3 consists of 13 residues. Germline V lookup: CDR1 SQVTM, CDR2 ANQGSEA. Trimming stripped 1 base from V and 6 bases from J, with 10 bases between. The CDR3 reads CSVEVARVQPQHF. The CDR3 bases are TGCAGCGTTGAAGTCGCCAGGGTTCAGCCCCAGCATTTT.

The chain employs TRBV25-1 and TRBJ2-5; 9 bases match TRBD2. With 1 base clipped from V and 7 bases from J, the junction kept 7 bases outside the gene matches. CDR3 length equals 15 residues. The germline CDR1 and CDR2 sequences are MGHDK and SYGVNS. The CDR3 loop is CASSESGLAGSTQYF. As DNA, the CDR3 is TGTGCCAGCAGTGAATCCGGCCTAGCGGGATCGACCCAGTACTTC.

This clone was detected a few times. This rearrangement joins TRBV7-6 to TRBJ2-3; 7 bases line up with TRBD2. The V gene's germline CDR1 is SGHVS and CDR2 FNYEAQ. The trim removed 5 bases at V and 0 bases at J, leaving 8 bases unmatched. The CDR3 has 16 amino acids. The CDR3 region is CASSQATSSSTDTQYF. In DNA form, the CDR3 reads TGTGCCAGCAGCCAAGCGACTAGCTCTAGCACAGATACGCAGTATTTT.

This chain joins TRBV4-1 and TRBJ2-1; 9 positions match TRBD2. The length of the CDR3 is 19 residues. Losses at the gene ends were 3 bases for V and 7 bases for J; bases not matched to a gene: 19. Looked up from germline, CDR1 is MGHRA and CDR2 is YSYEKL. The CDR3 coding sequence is TGCGCCAGCAGCCACCTAAGAGGCTCAGCGGGGGGCTTAACGAATGAGCAGTTCTTC. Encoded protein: CASSHLRGSAGGLTNEQFF.

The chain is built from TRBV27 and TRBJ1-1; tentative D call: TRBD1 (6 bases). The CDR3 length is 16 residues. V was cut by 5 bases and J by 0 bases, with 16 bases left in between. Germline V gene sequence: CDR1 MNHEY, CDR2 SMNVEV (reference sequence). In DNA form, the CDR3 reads TGTGCCAGCAGTCCTCGCGGGGGGGCTTTGAACACTGAAGCTTTCTTT. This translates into CASSPRGGALNTEAFF.

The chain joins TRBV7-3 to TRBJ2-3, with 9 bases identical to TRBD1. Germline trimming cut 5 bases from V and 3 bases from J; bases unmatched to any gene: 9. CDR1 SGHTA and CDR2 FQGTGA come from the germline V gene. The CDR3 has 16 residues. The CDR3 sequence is CASSSAGTGTTDTQYF. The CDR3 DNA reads TGTGCCAGCAGCAGCGCCGGGACAGGGACAACAGATACGCAGTATTTT.

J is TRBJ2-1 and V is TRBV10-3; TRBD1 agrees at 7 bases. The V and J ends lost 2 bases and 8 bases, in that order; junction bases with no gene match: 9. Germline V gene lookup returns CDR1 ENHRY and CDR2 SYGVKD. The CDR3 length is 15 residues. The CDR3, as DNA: TGTGCCATCAGTGAGAGGCCAGGGGGTCGAGATGAGCAGTTCTTC. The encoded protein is CAISERPGGRDEQFF.